This T cell receptor (beta chain) was profiled in a study of T cells in Graves' hyperthyroidism and ophthalmopathy. Whole-study results and caveats: Patients with ophthalmopathy were separated from those with stable hyperthyroidism by a 13 V-J model.

RNA transcripts gave rise to amplified TCR beta CDR3 regions. A set of HTBI primers served as the primers for a first-round RT-PCR of the TCR CDR3. TCRdb re-called the multiplex PCR reads with MiXCR, one entry per CDR3 protein. The sample contains about 590,000 distinct CDR3 sequences, about 15% of which appear only once. Per germline, CDR1 SGHTA and CDR2 FQGNSA. The CDR3 consists of 15 residues. V lost 1 base to trimming and J lost 9 bases, with 16 bases between them. Researchers defined stable Graves' hyperthyroidism as no ophthalmopathy progression within 18 months. Patients aged 18 to 65 had newly diagnosed hyperthyroidism that had lasted under 2 months. This clonotype occurred a few times. The antigen remains unidentified.

The chain combines TRBV7-2 with TRBJ2-1; D possibly corresponds to TRBD1 (7 bases). The receptor comes from a young woman with Graves' hyperthyroidism. Input material: blood. The CDR3 region has the DNA TGTGCCAGCAGCTTAGTTCAGGGGGGTTTTGGTGAGCAGTTCTTC. Translation: CASSLVQGGFGEQFF.